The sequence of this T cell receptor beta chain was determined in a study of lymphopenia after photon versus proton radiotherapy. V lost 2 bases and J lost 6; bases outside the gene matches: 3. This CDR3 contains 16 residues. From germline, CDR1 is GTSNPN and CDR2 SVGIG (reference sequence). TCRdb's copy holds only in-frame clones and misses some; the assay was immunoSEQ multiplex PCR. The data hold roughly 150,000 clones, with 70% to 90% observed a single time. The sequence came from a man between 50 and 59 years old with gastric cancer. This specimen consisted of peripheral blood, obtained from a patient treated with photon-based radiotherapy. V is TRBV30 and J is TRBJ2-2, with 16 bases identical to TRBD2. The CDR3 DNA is TGTGCCTGGAGTTTCGGGACTAGCGGGAGGGCCGGGGAGCTGTTTTTT. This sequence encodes CAWSFGTSGRAGELFF.